One T cell receptor beta chain is described in this entry. TCRdb re-analysed the RT-PCR reads in MiXCR, keeping a single row per CDR3 protein. This sample has 920,000 or so distinct CDR3 sequences, with more than 15% found just once. These data are taken from a study of patients and donors after allogeneic stem cell transplantation. Trimming left V 7 bases short and J 9 bases short, with 16 bases between. This CDR3 spans 13 amino acids. The receptor comes from a human donor who was either an allogeneic HSCT recipient or a stem cell or donor lymphocyte infusion donor (not recorded which). It is not recorded whose cells these are; they may come from a transplant donor. This chain links TRBV12-3 or TRBV12-4 with TRBJ2-1, with D perhaps TRBD2 (5 bases). The sequencing sample was made of blood, either unsorted or a sorted T cell fraction (not recorded which). CDR3 residues: CASTQLGSGEQFF. The CDR3 DNA reads TGTGCCAGCACCCAACTAGGATCCGGTGAGCAGTTCTTC.